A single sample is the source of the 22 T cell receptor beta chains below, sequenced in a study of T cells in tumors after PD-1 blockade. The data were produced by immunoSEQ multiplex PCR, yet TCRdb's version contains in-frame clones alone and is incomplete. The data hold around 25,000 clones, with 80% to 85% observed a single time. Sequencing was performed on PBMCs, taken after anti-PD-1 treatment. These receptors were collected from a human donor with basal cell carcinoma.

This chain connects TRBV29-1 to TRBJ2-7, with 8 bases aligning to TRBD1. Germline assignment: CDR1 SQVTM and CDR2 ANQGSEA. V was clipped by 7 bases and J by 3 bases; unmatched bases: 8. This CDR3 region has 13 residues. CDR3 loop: CSAWTGTNYEQYF. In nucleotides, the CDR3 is TGCAGCGCCTGGACAGGGACAAACTACGAGCAGTACTTC.

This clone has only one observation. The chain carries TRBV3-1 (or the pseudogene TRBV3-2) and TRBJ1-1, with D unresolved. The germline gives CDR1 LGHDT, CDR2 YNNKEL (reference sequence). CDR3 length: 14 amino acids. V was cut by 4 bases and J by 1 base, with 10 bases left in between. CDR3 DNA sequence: TGTGCCAGCAGCCCCGTACAGACGAACACTGAAGCTTTCTTT. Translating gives CASSPVQTNTEAFF.

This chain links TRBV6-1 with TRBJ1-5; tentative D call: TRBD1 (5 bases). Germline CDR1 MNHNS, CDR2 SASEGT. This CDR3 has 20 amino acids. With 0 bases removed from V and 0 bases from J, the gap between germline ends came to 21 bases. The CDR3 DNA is TGTGCCAGCAGTGAAGCTCCGCCGGGACTGTGGCGGTATAGCAATCAGCCCCAGCATTTT. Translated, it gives CASSEAPPGLWRYSNQPQHF.

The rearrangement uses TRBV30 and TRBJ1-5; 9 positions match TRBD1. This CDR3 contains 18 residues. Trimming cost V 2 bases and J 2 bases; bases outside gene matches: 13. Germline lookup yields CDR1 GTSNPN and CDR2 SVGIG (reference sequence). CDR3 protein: CAWSSPTGGAWGNQPQHF. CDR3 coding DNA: TGTGCCTGGAGTTCCCCCACAGGGGGCGCGTGGGGCAATCAGCCCCAGCATTTT.

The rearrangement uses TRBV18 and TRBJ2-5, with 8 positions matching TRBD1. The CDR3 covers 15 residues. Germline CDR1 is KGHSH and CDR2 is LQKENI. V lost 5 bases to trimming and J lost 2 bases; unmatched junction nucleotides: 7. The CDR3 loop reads CASSGGQAPQETQYF. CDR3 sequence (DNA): TGTGCCAGCTCAGGGGGACAGGCCCCTCAAGAGACCCAGTACTTC.

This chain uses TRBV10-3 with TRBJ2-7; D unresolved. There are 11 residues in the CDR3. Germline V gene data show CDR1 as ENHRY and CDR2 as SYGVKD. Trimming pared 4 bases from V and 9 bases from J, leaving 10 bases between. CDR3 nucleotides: TGTGCCATCAGTGGCGGCTCCGGGCAGTACTTC. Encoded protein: CAISGGSGQYF.

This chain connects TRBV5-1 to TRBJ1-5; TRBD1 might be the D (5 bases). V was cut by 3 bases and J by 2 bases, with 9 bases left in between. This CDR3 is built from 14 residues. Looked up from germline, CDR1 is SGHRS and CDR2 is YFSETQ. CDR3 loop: CASSYGTGNQPQHF. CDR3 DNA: TGCGCCAGCAGCTACGGGACCGGCAATCAGCCCCAGCATTTT.

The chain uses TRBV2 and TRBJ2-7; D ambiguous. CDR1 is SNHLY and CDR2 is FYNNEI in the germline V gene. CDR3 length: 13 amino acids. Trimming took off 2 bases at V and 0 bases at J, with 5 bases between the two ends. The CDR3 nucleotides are TGTGCCAGCAGTGAATGGCACTCCTACGAGCAGTACTTC. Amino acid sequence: CASSEWHSYEQYF.

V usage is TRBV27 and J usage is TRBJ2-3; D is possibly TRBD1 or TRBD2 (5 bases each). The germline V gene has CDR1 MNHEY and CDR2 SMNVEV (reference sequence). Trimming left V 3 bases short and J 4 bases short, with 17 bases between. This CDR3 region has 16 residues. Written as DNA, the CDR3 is TGTGCCAGCAGTTTCCTGAGGGGCGCTGCCCCAGATACGCAGTATTTT. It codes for CASSFLRGAAPDTQYF.

CDR3 nucleotides: TGCGCCAGCAGTGCGACTAGCGGGGGTTACGAGCAGTACTTC. Translation gives CASSATSGGYEQYF. The chain recombines TRBV10-2 with TRBJ2-7; 12 bases fit TRBD2. The CDR3 extends over 14 amino acids. CDR1 and CDR2 (germline): WSHSY, SAAADI. V dropped 4 bases and J dropped 4; count of bases not matched to a gene: 2.

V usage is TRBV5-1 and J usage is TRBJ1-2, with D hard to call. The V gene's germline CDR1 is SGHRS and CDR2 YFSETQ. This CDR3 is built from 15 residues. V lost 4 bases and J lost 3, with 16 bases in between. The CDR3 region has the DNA TGCGCCAGCAGCGGTCGGACCGGATCTTACTATGGCTACACCTTC. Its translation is CASSGRTGSYYGYTF.

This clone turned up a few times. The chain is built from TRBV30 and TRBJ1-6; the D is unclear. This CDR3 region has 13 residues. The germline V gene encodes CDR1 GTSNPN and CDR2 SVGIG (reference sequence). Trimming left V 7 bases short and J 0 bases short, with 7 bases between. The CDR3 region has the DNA TGTGCCTATGGGTCCTCCTATAATTCACCCCTCCACTTT. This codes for CAYGSSYNSPLHF.

The CDR3 DNA reads TGTGCCAGCAGCTTGAGGACTAGCGGGGGACATACGCAGTATTTT. The encoded protein is CASSLRTSGGHTQYF. The V gene is TRBV5-6, the J gene TRBJ2-3; 13 positions match TRBD2. Trimming at V came to 1 base and at J to 7 bases, leaving 3 bases not matched to a gene. Germline V gene sequence: CDR1 SGHDT, CDR2 YYEEEE. The CDR3 runs to 15 residues.

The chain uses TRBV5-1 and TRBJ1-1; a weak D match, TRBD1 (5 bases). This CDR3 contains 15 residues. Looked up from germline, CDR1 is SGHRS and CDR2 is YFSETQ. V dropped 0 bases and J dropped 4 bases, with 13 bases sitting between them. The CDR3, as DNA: TGCGCCAGCAGCTTGGCCCGGGGGATCGCCACTGAAGCTTTCTTT. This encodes CASSLARGIATEAFF. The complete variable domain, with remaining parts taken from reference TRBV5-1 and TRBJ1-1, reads KAGVTQTPRYLIKTRGQQVTLSCSPISGHRSVSWYQQTPGQGLQFLFEYFSETQRNKGNFPGRFSGRQFSNSRSEMNVSTLELGDSALYLCASSLARGIATEAFFGQGTRLTVV.

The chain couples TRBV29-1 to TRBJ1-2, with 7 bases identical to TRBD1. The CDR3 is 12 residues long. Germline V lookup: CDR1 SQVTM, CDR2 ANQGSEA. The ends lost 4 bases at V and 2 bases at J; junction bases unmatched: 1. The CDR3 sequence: CSVGQGNYGYTF. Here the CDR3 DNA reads TGCAGCGTTGGACAGGGAAACTATGGCTACACCTTC.

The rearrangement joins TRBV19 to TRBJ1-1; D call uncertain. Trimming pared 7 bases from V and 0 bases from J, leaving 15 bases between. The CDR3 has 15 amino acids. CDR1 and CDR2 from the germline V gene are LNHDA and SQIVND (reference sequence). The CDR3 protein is CASKDSQNMNTEAFF. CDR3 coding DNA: TGTGCCAGTAAGGATTCGCAGAATATGAACACTGAAGCTTTCTTT.

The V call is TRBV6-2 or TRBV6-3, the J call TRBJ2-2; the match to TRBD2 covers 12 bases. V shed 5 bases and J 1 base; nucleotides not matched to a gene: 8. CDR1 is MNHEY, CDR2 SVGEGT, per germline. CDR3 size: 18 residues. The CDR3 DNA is TGTGCCAGCAGTACGGGGACTAGCGGGTCCTTGAACACCGGGGAGCTGTTTTTT. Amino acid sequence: CASSTGTSGSLNTGELFF.

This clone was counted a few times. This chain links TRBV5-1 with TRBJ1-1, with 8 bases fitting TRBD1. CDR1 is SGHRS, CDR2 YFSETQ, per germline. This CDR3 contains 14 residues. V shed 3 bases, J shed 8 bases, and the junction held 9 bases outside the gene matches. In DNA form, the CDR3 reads TGCGCCAGCAGCTACAGCGGACAGGGCCGAGAAGCTTTCTTT. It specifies CASSYSGQGREAFF.

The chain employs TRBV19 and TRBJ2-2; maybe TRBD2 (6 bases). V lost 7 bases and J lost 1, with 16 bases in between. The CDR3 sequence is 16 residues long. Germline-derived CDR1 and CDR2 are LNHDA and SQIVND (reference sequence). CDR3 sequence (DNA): TGTGCCAGTAACCCCGCGGGAAGGAGGAACACCGGGGAGCTGTTTTTT. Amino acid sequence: CASNPAGRRNTGELFF.

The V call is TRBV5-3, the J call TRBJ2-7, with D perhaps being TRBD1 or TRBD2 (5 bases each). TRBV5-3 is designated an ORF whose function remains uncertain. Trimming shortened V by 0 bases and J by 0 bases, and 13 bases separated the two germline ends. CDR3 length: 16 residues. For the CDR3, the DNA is TGTGCCAGAAGCTTGGCCGCCCGGGGACCCTCCTACGAGCAGTACTTC. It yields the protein CARSLAARGPSYEQYF.

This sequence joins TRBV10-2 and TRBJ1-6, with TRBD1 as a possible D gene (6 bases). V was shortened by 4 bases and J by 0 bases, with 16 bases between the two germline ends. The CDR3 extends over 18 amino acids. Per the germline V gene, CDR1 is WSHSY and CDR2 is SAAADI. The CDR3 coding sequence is TGCGCCAGCAGTGGGGGCAGGGGAGGGACCTCCTATAATTCACCCCTCCACTTT. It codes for CASSGGRGGTSYNSPLHF.

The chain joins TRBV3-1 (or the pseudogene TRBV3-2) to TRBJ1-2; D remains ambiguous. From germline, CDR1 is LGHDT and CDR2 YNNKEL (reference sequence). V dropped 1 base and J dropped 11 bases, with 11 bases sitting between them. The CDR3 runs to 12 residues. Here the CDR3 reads CASSQVQTMYTF. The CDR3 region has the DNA TGTGCCAGCAGCCAAGTGCAGACCATGTACACCTTC.